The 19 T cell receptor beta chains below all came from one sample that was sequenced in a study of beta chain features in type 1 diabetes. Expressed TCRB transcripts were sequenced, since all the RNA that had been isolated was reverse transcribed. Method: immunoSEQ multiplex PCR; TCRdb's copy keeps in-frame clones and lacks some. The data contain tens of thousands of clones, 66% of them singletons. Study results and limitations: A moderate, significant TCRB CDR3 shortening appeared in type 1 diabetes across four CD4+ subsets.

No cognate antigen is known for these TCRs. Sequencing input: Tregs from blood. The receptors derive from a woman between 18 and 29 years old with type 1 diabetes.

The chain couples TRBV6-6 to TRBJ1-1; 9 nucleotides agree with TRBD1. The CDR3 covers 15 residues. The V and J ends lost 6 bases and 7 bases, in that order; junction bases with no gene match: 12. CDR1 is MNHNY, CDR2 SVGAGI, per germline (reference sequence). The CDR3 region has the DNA TGTGCCAGCAGGCCGGGACAGGGTGTGGTAGGTGAAGCTTTCTTT. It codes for CASRPGQGVVGEAFF.

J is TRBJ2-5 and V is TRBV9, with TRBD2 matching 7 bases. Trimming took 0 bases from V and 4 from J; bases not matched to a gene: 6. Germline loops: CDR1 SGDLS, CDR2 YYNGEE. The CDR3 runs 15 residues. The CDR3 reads CASSVVGGSGETQYF. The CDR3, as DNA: TGTGCCAGCAGCGTAGTCGGGGGGAGTGGAGAGACCCAGTACTTC.

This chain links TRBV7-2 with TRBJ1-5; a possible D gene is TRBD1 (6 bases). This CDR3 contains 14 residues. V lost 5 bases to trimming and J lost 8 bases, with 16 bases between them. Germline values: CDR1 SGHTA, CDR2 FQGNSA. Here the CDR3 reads CASSGGAGWEPQHF. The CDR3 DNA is TGTGCCAGCAGCGGGGGGGCCGGTTGGGAGCCCCAGCATTTT. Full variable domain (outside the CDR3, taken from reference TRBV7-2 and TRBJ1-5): GAGVSQSPSNKVTEKGKDVELRCDPISGHTALYWYRQSLGQGLEFLIYFQGNSAPDKSGLPSDRFSAERTGGSVSTLTIQRTQQEDSAVYLCASSGGAGWEPQHFGDGTRLSIL.

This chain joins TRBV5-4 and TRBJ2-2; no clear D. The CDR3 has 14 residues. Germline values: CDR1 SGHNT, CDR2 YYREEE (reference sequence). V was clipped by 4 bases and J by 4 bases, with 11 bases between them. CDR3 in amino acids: CASSHPVGTGELFF. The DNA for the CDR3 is TGTGCCAGCAGCCACCCGGTCGGCACCGGGGAGCTGTTTTTT.

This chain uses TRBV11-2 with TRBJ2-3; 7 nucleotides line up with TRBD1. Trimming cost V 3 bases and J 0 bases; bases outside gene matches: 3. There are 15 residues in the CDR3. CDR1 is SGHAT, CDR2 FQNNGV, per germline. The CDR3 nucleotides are TGTGCCAGCAGCTTTACAGGGGTTAGCACAGATACGCAGTATTTT. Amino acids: CASSFTGVSTDTQYF. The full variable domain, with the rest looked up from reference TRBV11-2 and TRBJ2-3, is EAGVAQSPRYKIIEKRQSVAFWCNPISGHATLYWYQQILGQGPKLLIQFQNNGVVDDSQLPKDRFSAERLKGVDSTLKIQPAKLEDSAVYLCASSFTGVSTDTQYFGPGTRLTVL.

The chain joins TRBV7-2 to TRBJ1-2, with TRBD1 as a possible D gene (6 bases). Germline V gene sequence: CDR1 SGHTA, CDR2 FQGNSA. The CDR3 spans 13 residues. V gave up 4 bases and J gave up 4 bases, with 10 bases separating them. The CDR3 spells CASSSTGLYGYTF. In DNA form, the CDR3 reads TGTGCCAGCAGCTCGACAGGACTCTATGGCTACACCTTC.

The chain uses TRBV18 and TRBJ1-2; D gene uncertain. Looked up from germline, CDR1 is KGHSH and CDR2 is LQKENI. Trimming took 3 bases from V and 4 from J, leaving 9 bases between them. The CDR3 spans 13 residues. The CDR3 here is CASSPGPRYGYTF. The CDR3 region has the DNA TGTGCCAGCTCACCTGGGCCGCGCTATGGCTACACCTTC. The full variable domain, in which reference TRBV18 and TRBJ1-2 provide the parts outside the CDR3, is NAGVMQNPRHLVRRRGQEARLRCSPMKGHSHVYWYRQLPEEGLKFMVYLQKENIIDESGMPKERFSAEFPKEGPSILRIQQVVRGDSAAYFCASSPGPRYGYTFGSGTRLTVV.

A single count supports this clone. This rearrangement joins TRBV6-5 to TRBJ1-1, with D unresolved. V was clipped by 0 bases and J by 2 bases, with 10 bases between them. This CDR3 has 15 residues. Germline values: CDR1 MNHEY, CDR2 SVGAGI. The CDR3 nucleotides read TGTGCCAGCAGTTACTCGATTATCGGTAACACTGAAGCTTTCTTT. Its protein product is CASSYSIIGNTEAFF.

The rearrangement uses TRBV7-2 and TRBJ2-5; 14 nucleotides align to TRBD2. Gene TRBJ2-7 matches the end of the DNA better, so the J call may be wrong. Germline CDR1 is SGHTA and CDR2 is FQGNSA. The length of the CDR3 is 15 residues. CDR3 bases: TGTGCCAGCAGCTTGACTAGCGGGGGGGCCTACGAGCAGTACTTC. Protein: CASSLTSGGAYEQYF.

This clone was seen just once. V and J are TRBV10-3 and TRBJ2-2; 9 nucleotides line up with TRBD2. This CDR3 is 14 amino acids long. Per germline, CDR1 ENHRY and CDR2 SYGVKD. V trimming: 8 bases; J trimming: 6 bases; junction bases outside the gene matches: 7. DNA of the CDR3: TGTGCCATCGGGAAGCGGGAGGAGTCCGGGGAGCTGTTTTTT. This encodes CAIGKREESGELFF.

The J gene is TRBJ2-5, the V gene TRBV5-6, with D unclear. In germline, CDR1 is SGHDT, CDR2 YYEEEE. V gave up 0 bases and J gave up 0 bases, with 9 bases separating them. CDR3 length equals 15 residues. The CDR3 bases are TGTGCCAGCAGCTTGGTTCGCGGTTACCAAGAGACCCAGTACTTC. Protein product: CASSLVRGYQETQYF.

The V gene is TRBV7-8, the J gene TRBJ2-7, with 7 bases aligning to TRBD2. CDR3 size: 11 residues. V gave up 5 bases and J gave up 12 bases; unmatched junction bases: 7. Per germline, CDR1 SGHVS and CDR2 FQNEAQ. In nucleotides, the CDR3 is TGTGCCAGCAGCCCCGGGGGGTTGCCGTACTTC. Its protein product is CASSPGGLPYF.

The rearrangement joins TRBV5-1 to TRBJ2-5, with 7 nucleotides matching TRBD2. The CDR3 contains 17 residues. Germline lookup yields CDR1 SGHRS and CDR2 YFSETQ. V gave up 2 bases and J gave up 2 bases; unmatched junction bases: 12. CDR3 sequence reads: CASSFTSGREGQETQYF. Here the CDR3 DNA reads TGCGCCAGCAGCTTCACTTCAGGGAGGGAAGGTCAAGAGACCCAGTACTTC.

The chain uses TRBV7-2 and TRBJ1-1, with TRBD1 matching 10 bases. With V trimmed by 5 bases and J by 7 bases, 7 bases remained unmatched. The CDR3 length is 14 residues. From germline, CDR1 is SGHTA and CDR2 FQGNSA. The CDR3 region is CASSTRQGAGEAFF. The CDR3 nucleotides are TGTGCCAGCAGCACAAGACAGGGGGCTGGTGAAGCTTTCTTT.

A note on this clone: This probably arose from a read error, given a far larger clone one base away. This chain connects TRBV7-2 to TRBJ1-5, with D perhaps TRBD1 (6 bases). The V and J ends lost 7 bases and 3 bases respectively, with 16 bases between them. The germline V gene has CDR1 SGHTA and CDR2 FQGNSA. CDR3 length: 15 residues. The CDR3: CASIPPGQFNQPQHF. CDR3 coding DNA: TGTGCCAGCATCCCCCCCGGACAGTTCAATCAGCCCCAGCATTTT.

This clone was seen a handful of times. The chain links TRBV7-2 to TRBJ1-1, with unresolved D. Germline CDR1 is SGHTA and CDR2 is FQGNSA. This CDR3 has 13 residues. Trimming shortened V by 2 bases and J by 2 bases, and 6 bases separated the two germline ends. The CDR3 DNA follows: TGTGCCAGCAGCTTACCAGTTAACACTGAAGCTTTCTTT. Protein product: CASSLPVNTEAFF.

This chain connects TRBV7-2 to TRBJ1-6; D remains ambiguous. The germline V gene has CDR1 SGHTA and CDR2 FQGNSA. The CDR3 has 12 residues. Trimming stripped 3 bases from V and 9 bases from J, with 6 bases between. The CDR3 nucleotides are TGTGCCAGCAGCTTTCTCGGTTCACCCCTCCACTTT. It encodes CASSFLGSPLHF.

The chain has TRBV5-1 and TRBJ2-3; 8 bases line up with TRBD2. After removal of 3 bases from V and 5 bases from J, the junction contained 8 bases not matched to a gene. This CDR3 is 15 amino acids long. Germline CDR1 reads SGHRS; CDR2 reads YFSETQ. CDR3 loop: CASSWRTSLEDTQYF. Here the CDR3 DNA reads TGCGCCAGCAGCTGGAGGACTAGCTTGGAAGATACGCAGTATTTT.

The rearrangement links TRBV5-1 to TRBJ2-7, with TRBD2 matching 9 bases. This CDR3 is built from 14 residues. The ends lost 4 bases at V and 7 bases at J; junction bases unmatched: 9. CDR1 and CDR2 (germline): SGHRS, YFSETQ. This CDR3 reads CASSPIAGAGEQYF. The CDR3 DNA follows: TGCGCCAGCAGCCCCATAGCGGGGGCAGGGGAGCAGTACTTC.